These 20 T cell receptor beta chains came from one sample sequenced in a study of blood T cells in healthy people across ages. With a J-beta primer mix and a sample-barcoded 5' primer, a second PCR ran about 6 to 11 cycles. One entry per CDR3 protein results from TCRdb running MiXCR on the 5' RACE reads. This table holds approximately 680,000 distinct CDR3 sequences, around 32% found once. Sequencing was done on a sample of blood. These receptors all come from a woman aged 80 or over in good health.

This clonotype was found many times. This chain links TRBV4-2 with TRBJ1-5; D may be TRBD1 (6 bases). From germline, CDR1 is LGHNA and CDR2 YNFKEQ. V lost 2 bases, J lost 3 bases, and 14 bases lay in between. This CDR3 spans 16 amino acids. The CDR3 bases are TGTGCCAGCAGCCAAATTACAGGGTCGTTCAATCAGCCCCAGCATTTT. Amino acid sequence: CASSQITGSFNQPQHF.

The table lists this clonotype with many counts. CDR3 nucleotides: TGTGCCAGCAGCTTACGGACTAGTGCACAGGCGTTCTTC. Amino acids: CASSLRTSAQAFF. This sequence joins TRBV7-2 and TRBJ2-1, with 7 bases that match TRBD2. The trim removed 2 bases at V and 15 bases at J, leaving 10 bases unmatched. Germline CDR1 SGHTA, CDR2 FQGNSA. The CDR3 totals 13 residues.

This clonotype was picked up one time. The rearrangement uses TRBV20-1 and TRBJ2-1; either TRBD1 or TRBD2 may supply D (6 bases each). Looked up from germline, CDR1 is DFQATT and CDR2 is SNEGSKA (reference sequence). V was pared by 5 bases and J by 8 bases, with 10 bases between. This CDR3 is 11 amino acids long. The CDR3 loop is CSALRGDEQFF. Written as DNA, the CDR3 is TGCAGTGCTTTGAGGGGGGATGAGCAGTTCTTC.

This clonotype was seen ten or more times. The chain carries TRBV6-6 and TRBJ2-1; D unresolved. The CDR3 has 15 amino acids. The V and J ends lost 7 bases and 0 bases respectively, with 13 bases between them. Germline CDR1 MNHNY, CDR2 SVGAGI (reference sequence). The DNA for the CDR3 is TGTGCCAGCAAGGTCGGGCCGAGCTCCTACAATGAGCAGTTCTTC. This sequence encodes CASKVGPSSYNEQFF.

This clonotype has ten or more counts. CDR3: CASSLLYGTGETTDTQYF. CDR3 coding DNA: TGTGCCAGCAGCTTGCTGTACGGGACAGGGGAGACCACAGATACGCAGTATTTT. The genes are TRBV5-5 and TRBJ2-3, with 10 nucleotides matching TRBD1. Germline V gene sequence: CDR1 SGHKS, CDR2 YYEKEE (reference sequence). The CDR3 covers 18 residues. With V trimmed by 1 base and J by 2 bases, 10 bases remained unmatched.

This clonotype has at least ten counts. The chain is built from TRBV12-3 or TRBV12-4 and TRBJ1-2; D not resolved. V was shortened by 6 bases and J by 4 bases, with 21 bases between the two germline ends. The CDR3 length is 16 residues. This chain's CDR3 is CASRPSPEVGSYGYTF. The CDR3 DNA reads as TGTGCCAGCAGACCTTCTCCAGAGGTTGGAAGCTATGGCTACACCTTC.

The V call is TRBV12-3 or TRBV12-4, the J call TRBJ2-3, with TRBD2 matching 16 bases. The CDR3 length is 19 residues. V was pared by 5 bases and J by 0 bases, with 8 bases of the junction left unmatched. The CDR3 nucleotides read TGTGCCAGCAGTCCAGTGGGGACTAGCGGGGGGGTGAGCACAGATACGCAGTATTTT. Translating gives CASSPVGTSGGVSTDTQYF.

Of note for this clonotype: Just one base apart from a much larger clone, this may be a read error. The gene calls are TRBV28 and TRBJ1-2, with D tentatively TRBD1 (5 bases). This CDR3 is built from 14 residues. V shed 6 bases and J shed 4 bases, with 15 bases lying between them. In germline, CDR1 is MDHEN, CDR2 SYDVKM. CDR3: CASRIPGRVYGYTF. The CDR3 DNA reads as TGTGCCAGCAGGATACCAGGGAGAGTCTATGGCTACACCTTC.

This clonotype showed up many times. The CDR3 is CSARDLMGLAGGWNEQFF. CDR3 DNA: TGCAGTGCTAGAGATCTCATGGGACTAGCGGGGGGATGGAATGAGCAGTTCTTC. V usage is TRBV20-1 and J usage is TRBJ2-1; 15 bases align to TRBD2. V shed 0 bases, J shed 7 bases, and the junction held 10 bases outside the gene matches. The CDR3 sequence is 18 residues long. In germline, CDR1 is DFQATT, CDR2 SNEGSKA (reference sequence).

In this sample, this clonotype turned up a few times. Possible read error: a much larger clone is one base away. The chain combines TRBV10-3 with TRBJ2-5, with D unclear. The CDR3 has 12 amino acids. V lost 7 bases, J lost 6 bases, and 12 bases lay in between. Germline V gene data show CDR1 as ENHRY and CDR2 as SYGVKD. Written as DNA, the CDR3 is TGTGCCATCACTCTCTCCGAGAAGACCCAGTACTTC. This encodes CAITLSEKTQYF.

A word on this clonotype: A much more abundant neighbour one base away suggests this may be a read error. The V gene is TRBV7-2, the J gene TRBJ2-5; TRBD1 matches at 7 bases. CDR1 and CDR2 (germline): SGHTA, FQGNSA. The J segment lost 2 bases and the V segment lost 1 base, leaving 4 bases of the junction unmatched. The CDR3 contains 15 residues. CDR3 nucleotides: TGTGCCAGCAGCTTAGAGGGACAGACACAAGAGACCCAGTACTTC. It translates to CASSLEGQTQETQYF.

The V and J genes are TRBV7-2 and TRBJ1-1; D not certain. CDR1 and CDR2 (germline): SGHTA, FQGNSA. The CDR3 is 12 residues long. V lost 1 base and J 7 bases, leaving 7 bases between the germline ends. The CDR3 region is CASSLGINEAFF. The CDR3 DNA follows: TGTGCCAGCAGCTTAGGGATTAATGAAGCTTTCTTT. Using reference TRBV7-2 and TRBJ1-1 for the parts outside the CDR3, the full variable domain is GAGVSQSPSNKVTEKGKDVELRCDPISGHTALYWYRQSLGQGLEFLIYFQGNSAPDKSGLPSDRFSAERTGGSVSTLTIQRTQQEDSAVYLCASSLGINEAFFGQGTRLTVV.

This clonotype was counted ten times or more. The CDR3 DNA sequence: TGTGCCAGCAGCTTAGGCGGAGGGGTGAGCTCCTACAATGAGCAGTTCTTC. Protein sequence: CASSLGGGVSSYNEQFF. This chain links TRBV11-2 with TRBJ2-1; D is possibly TRBD2 (6 bases). The CDR3 loop spans 17 amino acids. Germline V lookup: CDR1 SGHAT, CDR2 FQNNGV. Trimming pared 1 base from V and 0 bases from J, leaving 13 bases between.

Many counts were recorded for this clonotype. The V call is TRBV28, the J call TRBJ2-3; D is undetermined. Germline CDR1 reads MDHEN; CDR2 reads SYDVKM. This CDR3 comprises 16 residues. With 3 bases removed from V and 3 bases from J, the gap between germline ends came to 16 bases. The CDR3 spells CASSLTEKLGTDTQYF. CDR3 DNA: TGTGCCAGCAGTTTGACGGAGAAGCTTGGGACAGATACGCAGTATTTT.

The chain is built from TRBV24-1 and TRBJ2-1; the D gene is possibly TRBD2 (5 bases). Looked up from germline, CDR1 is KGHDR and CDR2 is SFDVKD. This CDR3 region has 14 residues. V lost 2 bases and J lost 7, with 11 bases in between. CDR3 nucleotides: TGTGCCACCAGTGATTCTGGTAGAGGGAATGAGCAGTTCTTC. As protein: CATSDSGRGNEQFF.

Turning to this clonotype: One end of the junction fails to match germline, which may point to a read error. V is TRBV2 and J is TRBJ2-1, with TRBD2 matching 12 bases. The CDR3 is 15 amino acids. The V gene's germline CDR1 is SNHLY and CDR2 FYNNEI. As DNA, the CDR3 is TGTGCCGGCAGCGGGGGGACTAGCGGGTACAATGAGCAGTTCTTC. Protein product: CAGSGGTSGYNEQFF.

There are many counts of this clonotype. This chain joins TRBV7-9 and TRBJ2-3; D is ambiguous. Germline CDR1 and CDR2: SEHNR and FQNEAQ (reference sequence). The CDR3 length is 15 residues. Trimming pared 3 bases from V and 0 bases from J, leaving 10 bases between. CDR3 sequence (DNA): TGTGCCAGCAGCTTCCTCGACGGTAGCACAGATACGCAGTATTTT. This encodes CASSFLDGSTDTQYF. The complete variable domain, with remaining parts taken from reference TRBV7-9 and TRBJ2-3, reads DTGVSQNPRHKITKRGQNVTFRCDPISEHNRLYWYRQTLGQGPEFLTYFQNEAQLEKSRLLSDRFSAERPKGSFSTLEIQRTEQGDSAMYLCASSFLDGSTDTQYFGPGTRLTVL.

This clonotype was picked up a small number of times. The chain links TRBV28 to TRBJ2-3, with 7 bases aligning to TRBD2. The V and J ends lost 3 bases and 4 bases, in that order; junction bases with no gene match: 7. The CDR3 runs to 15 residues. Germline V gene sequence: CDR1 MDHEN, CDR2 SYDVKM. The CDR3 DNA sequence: TGTGCCAGCAGTTTGACTAGCAGGGTCTCAGATACGCAGTATTTT. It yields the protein CASSLTSRVSDTQYF.

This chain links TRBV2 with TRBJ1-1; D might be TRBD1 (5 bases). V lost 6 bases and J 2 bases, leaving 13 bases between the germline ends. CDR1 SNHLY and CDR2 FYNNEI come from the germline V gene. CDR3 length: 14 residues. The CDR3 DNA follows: TGTGCCAGCAGCAGGGAACTATCAAACACTGAAGCTTTCTTT. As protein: CASSRELSNTEAFF. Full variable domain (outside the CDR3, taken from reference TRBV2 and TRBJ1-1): EPEVTQTPSHQVTQMGQEVILRCVPISNHLYFYWYRQILGQKVEFLVSFYNNEISEKSEIFDDQFSVERPDGSNFTLKIRSTKLEDSAMYFCASSRELSNTEAFFGQGTRLTVV.

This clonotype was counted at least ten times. CDR3 protein: CASSVPLGEQYF. CDR3 coding DNA: TGTGCCAGCAGTGTCCCTCTCGGCGAGCAGTACTTC. V and J are TRBV12-3 or TRBV12-4 and TRBJ2-7, with D unclear. The V end lost 5 bases, the J end lost 6 bases, and 11 bases lay between the germline ends. This CDR3 has 12 amino acids.